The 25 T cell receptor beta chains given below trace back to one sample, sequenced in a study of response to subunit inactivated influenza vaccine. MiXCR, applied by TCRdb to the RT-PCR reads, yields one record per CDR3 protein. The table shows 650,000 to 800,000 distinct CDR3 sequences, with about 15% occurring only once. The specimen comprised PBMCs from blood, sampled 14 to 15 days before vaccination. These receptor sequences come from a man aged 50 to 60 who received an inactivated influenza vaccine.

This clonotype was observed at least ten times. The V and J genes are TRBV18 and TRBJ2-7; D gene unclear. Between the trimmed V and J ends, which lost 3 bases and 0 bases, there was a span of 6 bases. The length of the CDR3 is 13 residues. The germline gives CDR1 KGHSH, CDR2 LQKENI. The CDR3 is CASSPGISYEQYF. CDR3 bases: TGTGCCAGCTCACCGGGTATCTCCTACGAGCAGTACTTC.

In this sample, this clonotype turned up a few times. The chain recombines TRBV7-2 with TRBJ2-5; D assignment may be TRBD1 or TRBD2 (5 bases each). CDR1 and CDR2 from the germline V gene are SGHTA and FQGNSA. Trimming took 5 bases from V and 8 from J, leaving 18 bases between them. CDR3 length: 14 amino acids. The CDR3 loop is CASSPQGDYSTQYF. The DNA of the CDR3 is TGTGCCAGCAGCCCCCAGGGAGACTATTCTACCCAGTACTTC.

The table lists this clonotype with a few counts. The DNA for the CDR3 is TGCGCCAGCGGCGACCGGGACAGGGGGCCACCGCAGTACTTC. It encodes CASGDRDRGPPQYF. The gene calls are TRBV5-1 and TRBJ2-7; TRBD1 agrees at 12 bases. This CDR3 is built from 14 residues. The V segment lost 7 bases and the J segment 9 bases; nucleotides outside the gene matches: 11. Germline-derived CDR1 and CDR2 are SGHRS and YFSETQ.

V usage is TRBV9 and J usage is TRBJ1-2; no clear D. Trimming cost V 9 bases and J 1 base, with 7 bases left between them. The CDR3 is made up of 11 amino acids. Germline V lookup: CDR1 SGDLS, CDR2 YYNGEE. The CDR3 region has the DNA TGTGCCATCGGGAGTAACTATGGCTACACCTTC. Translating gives CAIGSNYGYTF.

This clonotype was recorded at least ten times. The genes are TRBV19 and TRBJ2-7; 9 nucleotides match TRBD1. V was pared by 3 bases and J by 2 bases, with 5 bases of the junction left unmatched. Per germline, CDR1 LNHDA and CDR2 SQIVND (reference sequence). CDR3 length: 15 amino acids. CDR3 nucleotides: TGTGCCAGTAGTATCGGGACAGGGATGGCCTACGAGCAGTACTTC. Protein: CASSIGTGMAYEQYF.

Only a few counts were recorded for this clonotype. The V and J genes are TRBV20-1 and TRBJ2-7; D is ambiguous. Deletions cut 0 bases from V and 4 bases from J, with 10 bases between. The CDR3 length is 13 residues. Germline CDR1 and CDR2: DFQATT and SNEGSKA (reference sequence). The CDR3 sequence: CSARDPVGYEQYF. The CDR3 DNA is TGCAGTGCTAGAGATCCGGTAGGGTACGAGCAGTACTTC.

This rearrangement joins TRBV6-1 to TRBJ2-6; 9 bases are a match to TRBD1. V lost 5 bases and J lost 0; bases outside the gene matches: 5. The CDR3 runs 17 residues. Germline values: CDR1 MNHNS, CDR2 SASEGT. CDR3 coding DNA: TGTGCCAGCAGTAAGGGACAGGGAGACTCTGGGGCCAACGTCCTGACTTTC. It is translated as CASSKGQGDSGANVLTF.

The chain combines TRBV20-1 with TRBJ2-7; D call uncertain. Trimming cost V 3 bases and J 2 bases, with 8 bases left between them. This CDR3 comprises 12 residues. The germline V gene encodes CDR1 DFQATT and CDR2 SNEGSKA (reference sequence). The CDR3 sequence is CSARDHPYEQYF. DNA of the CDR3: TGCAGTGCTAGGGACCATCCCTACGAGCAGTACTTC.

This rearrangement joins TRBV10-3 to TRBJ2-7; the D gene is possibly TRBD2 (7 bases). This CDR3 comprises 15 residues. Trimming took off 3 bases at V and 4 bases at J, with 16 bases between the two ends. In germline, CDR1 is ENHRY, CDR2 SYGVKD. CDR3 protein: CAISDPGGGGYEQYF. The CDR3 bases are TGTGCCATCAGTGATCCGGGGGGAGGGGGGTACGAGCAGTACTTC.

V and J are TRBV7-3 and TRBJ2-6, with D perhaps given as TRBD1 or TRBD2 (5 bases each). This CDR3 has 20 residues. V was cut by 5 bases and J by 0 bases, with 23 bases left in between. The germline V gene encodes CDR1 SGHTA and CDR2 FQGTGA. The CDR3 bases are TGTGCCAGCAGCCCTAAGAGGGTGGGACGCGAAAACTCTGGGGCCAACGTCCTGACTTTC. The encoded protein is CASSPKRVGRENSGANVLTF.

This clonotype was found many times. Written as DNA, the CDR3 is TGTGCCAGTAGTACCCCCGCCGGCGAGCAGTACTTC. Its protein product is CASSTPAGEQYF. This chain connects TRBV19 to TRBJ2-7; D not resolved. The CDR3 has 12 amino acids. V gave up 4 bases and J gave up 6 bases, with 10 bases separating them. From germline, CDR1 is LNHDA and CDR2 SQIVND (reference sequence).

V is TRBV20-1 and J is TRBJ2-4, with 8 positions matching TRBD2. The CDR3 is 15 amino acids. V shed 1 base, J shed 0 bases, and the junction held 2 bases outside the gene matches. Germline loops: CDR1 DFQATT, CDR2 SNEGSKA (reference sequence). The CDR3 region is CSARARGVAKNIQYF. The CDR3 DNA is TGCAGTGCTAGAGCGCGGGGGGTAGCCAAAAACATTCAGTACTTC.

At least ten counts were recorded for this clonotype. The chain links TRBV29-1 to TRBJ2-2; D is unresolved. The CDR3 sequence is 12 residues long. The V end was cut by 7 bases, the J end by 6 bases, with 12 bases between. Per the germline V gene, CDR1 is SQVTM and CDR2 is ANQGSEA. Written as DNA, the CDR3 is TGCAGCGCCGCAAGTGCTTCCGGGGAGCTGTTTTTT. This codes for CSAASASGELFF.

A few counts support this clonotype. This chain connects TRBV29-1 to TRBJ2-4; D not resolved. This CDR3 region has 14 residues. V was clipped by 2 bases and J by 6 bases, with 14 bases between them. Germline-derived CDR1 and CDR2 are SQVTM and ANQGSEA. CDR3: CSVEIRERRNIQYF. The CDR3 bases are TGCAGCGTTGAAATAAGGGAACGGAGAAACATTCAGTACTTC.

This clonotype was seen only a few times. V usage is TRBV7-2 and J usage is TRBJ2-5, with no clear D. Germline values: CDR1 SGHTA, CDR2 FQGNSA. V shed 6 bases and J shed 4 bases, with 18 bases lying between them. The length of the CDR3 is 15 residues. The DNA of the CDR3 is TGTGCCAGCAGTTCAAATCCGGGCCACCGAGAGACCCAGTACTTC. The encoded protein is CASSSNPGHRETQYF.

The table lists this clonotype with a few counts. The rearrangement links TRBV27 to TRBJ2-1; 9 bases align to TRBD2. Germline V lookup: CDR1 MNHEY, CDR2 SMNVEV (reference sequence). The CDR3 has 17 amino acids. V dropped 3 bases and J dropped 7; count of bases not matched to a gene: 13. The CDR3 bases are TGTGCCAGCAGTTTGGCGGGAGGGAAGTTTCCACGGAATGAGCAGTTCTTC. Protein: CASSLAGGKFPRNEQFF.

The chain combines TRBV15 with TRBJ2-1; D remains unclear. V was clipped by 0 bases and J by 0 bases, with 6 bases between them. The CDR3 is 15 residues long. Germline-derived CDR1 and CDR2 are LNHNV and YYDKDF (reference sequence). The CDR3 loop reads CATSREVSSYNEQFF. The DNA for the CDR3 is TGTGCCACCAGCAGAGAGGTTAGCTCCTACAATGAGCAGTTCTTC. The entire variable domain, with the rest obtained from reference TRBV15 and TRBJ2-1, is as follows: DAMVIQNPRYQVTQFGKPVTLSCSQTLNHNVMYWYQQKSSQAPKLLFHYYDKDFNNEADTPDNFQSRRPNTSFCFLDIRSPGLGDTAMYLCATSREVSSYNEQFFGPGTRLTVL.

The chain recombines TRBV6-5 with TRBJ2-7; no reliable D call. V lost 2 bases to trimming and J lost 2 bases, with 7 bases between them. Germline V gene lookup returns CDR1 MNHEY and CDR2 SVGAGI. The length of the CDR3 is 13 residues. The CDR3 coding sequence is TGTGCCAGCAGTTACAGTCTTACCTACGAGCAGTACTTC. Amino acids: CASSYSLTYEQYF.

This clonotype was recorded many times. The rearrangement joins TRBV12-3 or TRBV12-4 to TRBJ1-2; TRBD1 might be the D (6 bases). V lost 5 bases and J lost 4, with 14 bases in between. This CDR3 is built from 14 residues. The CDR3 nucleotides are TGTGCCAGCAGTCGGGACAACCTAGGCTATGGCTACACCTTC. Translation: CASSRDNLGYGYTF.

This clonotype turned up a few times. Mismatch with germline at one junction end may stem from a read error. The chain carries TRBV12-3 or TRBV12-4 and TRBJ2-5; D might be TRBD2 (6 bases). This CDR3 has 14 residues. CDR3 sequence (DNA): TGTGCCAGCAGTGTAGCGGACCACCAAGAGACCCAGTACTTC. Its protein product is CASSVADHQETQYF.

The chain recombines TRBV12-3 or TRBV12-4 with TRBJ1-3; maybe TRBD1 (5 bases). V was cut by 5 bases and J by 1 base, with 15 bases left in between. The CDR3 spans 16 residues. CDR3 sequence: CASSTTRTPSGNTIYF. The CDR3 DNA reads TGTGCCAGCAGTACTACCAGGACACCGTCTGGAAACACCATATATTTT.

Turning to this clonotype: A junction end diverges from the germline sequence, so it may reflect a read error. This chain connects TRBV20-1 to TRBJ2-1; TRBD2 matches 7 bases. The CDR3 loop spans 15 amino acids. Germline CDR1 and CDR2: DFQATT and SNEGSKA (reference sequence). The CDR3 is CSARDVGLGYNEQFF. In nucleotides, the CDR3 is TGCAGTGCAAGAGATGTCGGACTAGGGTACAATGAGCAGTTCTTC.

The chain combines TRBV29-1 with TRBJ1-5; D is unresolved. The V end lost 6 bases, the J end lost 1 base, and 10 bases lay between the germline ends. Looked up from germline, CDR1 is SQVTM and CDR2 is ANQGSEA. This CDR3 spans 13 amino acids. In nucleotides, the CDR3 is TGCAGCGTGGCCGAAACCAGCAATCAGCCCCAGCATTTT. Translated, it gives CSVAETSNQPQHF.

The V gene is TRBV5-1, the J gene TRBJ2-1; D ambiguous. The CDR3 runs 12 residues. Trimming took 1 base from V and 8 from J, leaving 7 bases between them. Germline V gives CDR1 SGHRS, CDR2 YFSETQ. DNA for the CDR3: TGCGCCAGCAGCTTGCCAGCTGATGAGCAGTTCTTC. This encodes CASSLPADEQFF.

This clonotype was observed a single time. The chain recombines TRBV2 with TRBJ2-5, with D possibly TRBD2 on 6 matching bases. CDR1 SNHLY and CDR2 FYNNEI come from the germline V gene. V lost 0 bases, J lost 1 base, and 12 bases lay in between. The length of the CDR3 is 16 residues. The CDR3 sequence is CASSEALMTSQETQYF. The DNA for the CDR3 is TGTGCCAGCAGTGAAGCGCTTATGACTAGCCAAGAGACCCAGTACTTC.